What follows are 17 T cell receptor beta chains derived from one specimen sequenced in a study of control samples from healthy donors and cancer patients. Sequencing used immunoSEQ multiplex PCR; TCRdb keeps in-frame clones, though not all of them. The sample lists roughly 120,000 clones; roughly nine tenths were seen once. The sequenced material came from PBMCs. The receptors originated from a woman aged 45-59 years with colorectal cancer.

The V and J genes are TRBV7-2 and TRBJ1-5; no clear D. This CDR3 comprises 15 residues. Germline assignment: CDR1 SGHTA and CDR2 FQGNSA. V gave up 5 bases and J gave up 0 bases, with 11 bases separating them. The CDR3 bases are TGTGCCAGCAGCCCCCGGTTCGGTAGCAATCAGCCCCAGCATTTT. Its translation: CASSPRFGSNQPQHF.

For this clone: Other DNA sequences in the same sample also yield this CDR3. The chain employs TRBV29-1 and TRBJ1-2; tentatively, D is TRBD1 (5 bases). The CDR3 runs 12 residues. Trimming stripped 6 bases from V and 6 bases from J, with 14 bases between. Germline lookup yields CDR1 SQVTM and CDR2 ANQGSEA. In nucleotides, the CDR3 is TGCAGCGTCACAGGAGTGAAGGATGGCTACACCTTC. Translated: CSVTGVKDGYTF.

The rearrangement uses TRBV11-2 and TRBJ1-2; D possibly corresponds to TRBD1 (5 bases). Germline loops: CDR1 SGHAT, CDR2 FQNNGV. The germline V and J ends were trimmed by 1 base and 4 bases, with 10 bases remaining between them. This CDR3 region has 14 residues. CDR3 coding DNA: TGTGCCAGCAGCTTAGTGGGGGGTGGCTATGGCTACACCTTC. It specifies CASSLVGGGYGYTF.

This clone has only one observation. This rearrangement joins TRBV11-2 to TRBJ1-4; no clear D. V was shortened by 1 base and J by 7 bases, with 16 bases between the two germline ends. Germline CDR1 SGHAT, CDR2 FQNNGV. CDR3 length: 16 amino acids. CDR3 nucleotides: TGTGCCAGCAGCTTAGCCCCTCTCGGGGAGGTTGAAAAACTGTTTTTT. Translating gives CASSLAPLGEVEKLFF.

V is TRBV3-1 (or the pseudogene TRBV3-2) and J is TRBJ1-5; D gene uncertain. CDR3 length equals 14 residues. V was cut by 3 bases and J by 5 bases, with 11 bases left in between. In germline, CDR1 is LGHDT, CDR2 YNNKEL (reference sequence). CDR3 DNA: TGTGCCAGCAGCCACCTCCAGGAGGATCAGCCCCAGCATTTT. As protein: CASSHLQEDQPQHF.

V is TRBV10-3 and J is TRBJ1-2; D remains unclear. Trimming took 0 bases from V and 5 from J, leaving 16 bases between them. Germline assignment: CDR1 ENHRY and CDR2 SYGVKD. The CDR3 covers 16 residues. CDR3 amino acids: CAISESRSGDGYGYTF. In DNA, the CDR3 is TGTGCCATCAGTGAGTCTAGGTCAGGTGACGGGTATGGCTACACCTTC.

J is TRBJ1-6 and V is TRBV10-2; D call uncertain. Germline V gives CDR1 WSHSY, CDR2 SAAADI. The CDR3 totals 15 residues. V was pared by 0 bases and J by 5 bases, with 8 bases between. DNA of the CDR3: TGCGCCAGCAGTGAGTCCGACGGAGATAATTCACCCCTCCACTTT. This encodes CASSESDGDNSPLHF.

The rearrangement links TRBV11-2 to TRBJ2-3, with 16 bases that match TRBD2. In germline, CDR1 is SGHAT, CDR2 FQNNGV. The CDR3 is 19 residues long. Trimming at V came to 2 bases and at J to 1 base, leaving 6 bases not matched to a gene. The CDR3: CASSLRGLAGGGGTDTQYF. The CDR3 DNA is TGTGCCAGCAGCTTACGGGGACTAGCGGGAGGGGGAGGCACAGATACGCAGTATTTT.

The rearrangement joins TRBV3-1 (or the pseudogene TRBV3-2) to TRBJ2-1; D gene ambiguous. Germline CDR1 is LGHDT and CDR2 is YNNKEL (reference sequence). The CDR3 has 14 residues. Trimming pared 4 bases from V and 8 bases from J, leaving 15 bases between. The CDR3 sequence: CASSRALFSHEQFF. DNA for the CDR3: TGTGCCAGCAGCCGGGCTTTATTCTCCCATGAGCAGTTCTTC.

The chain employs TRBV6-1 and TRBJ2-3, with no clear D. CDR3 length: 13 residues. From germline, CDR1 is MNHNS and CDR2 SASEGT. V was cut by 2 bases and J by 4 bases, with 7 bases left in between. This CDR3 is CASSEMSPDTQYF. CDR3 nucleotide sequence: TGTGCCAGCAGTGAAATGAGCCCAGATACGCAGTATTTT.

This clone was seen more than once but under ten times. The chain couples TRBV7-2 to TRBJ1-5; D is possibly TRBD1 (6 bases). CDR1 and CDR2 (germline): SGHTA, FQGNSA. The V end lost 0 bases, the J end lost 7 bases, and 13 bases lay between the germline ends. The CDR3 has 15 amino acids. CDR3: CASSLAKVGGQPQHF. The CDR3 DNA reads as TGTGCCAGCAGCTTAGCTAAGGTTGGGGGCCAGCCCCAGCATTTT.

The chain carries TRBV6-1 and TRBJ2-7; D is possibly TRBD2 (6 bases). This CDR3 region has 16 residues. With 0 bases removed from V and 4 bases from J, the gap between germline ends came to 16 bases. From germline, CDR1 is MNHNS and CDR2 SASEGT. This CDR3 is CASSEALQAGKYEQYF. The CDR3 bases are TGTGCCAGCAGTGAAGCGCTCCAGGCGGGGAAGTACGAGCAGTACTTC.

The chain uses TRBV5-1 and TRBJ1-2; no reliable D call. The CDR3 has 11 residues. The V end was cut by 4 bases, the J end by 4 bases, with 5 bases between. Germline V lookup: CDR1 SGHRS, CDR2 YFSETQ. CDR3 residues: CASSGSYGYTF. The CDR3 bases are TGCGCCAGCAGCGGCTCCTATGGCTACACCTTC. Together with reference TRBV5-1 and TRBJ1-2, the CDR3 gives the full variable domain: KAGVTQTPRYLIKTRGQQVTLSCSPISGHRSVSWYQQTPGQGLQFLFEYFSETQRNKGNFPGRFSGRQFSNSRSEMNVSTLELGDSALYLCASSGSYGYTFGSGTRLTVV.

The gene calls are TRBV19 and TRBJ2-5; 7 bases fit TRBD2. Per germline, CDR1 LNHDA and CDR2 SQIVND (reference sequence). The CDR3 has 16 amino acids. The trim removed 0 bases at V and 5 bases at J, leaving 9 bases unmatched. The CDR3 sequence: CASSIDSGGRAETQYF. In DNA form, the CDR3 reads TGTGCCAGTAGTATAGATTCTGGCGGGAGAGCGGAGACCCAGTACTTC.

V usage is TRBV19 and J usage is TRBJ1-5, with D perhaps TRBD1 (5 bases). CDR3 length: 14 amino acids. Germline V lookup: CDR1 LNHDA, CDR2 SQIVND (reference sequence). Trimming took 6 bases from V and 4 from J, leaving 13 bases between them. The CDR3 region is CASRDLGTNQPQHF. The DNA of the CDR3 is TGTGCCAGTAGGGACCTCGGGACTAATCAGCCCCAGCATTTT.

CDR3 nucleotides: TGTGCCAGCAGCTTGGGCAGCCCAGGCCAAGAGACCCAGTACTTC. Translation: CASSLGSPGQETQYF. The V call is TRBV5-6, the J call TRBJ2-5, with D uncertain. The CDR3 sequence is 15 residues long. CDR1 is SGHDT, CDR2 YYEEEE, per germline. V gave up 0 bases and J gave up 1 base, with 10 bases separating them.

The chain employs TRBV7-9 and TRBJ1-1; D unresolved. This CDR3 has 12 amino acids. CDR1 and CDR2 (germline): SEHNR, FQNEAQ (reference sequence). Deletions cut 5 bases from V and 2 bases from J, with 6 bases between. The CDR3 region has the DNA TGTGCCAGCAGCCGAACCAACACTGAAGCTTTCTTT. It yields the protein CASSRTNTEAFF.